This record covers a single T cell receptor (beta chain). The CDR3 consists of 15 residues. CDR1 LNHDA and CDR2 SQIVND come from the germline V gene (reference sequence). V lost 3 bases to trimming and J lost 1 base, with 12 bases between them. These data come from a study of T cell responses to AZD1222 COVID-19 vaccine. The method was immunoSEQ multiplex PCR; TCRdb's version includes in-frame clones alone and lacks a portion of them. The sample lists more than 85,000 clones; about 88% were seen once. The rearrangement joins TRBV19 to TRBJ1-1; maybe TRBD1 (6 bases). The source was peripheral blood, collected on day 0 of AZD1222 vaccination. This TCR was recovered from an adult in good health. The CDR3, as DNA: TGTGCCAGTAGTATCCGACAGGCCCCGAACACTGAAGCTTTCTTT. It specifies CASSIRQAPNTEAFF.